This T cell receptor (beta chain) was found in a study of T cells expressing NK-cell markers. TCRdb reprocessed the 5' RACE reads and keeps a single row for each CDR3 protein, giving no DNA. The sample totals roughly 20,000 distinct CDR3 sequences. Looked up from germline, CDR1 is MDHEN and CDR2 is SYDVKM. This CDR3 region has 20 residues. The gene calls are TRBV28 and TRBJ1-5; without DNA, the TCRdb call of TRBD1 cannot be checked. The sequencing input was blood T cells: a sorted CD56 or NKG2C T cell subset, CD4+ or CD8+ T cells, or bulk PBMC T cells (not recorded which). This TCR came from a man aged 18 to 69 in good health. The CDR3 sequence is CASSLWFGTGGSFGAQPQHF.